This entry is about one T cell receptor beta chain. Method: immunoSEQ multiplex PCR; TCRdb's copy keeps in-frame clones and lacks some. The data contain some 250,000 clones, approximately 85% of them singletons. The source of the sample is a study of blood T cell repertoires in COVID-19. Study context: The samples span acute and convalescent COVID-19 from the United States, Italy and Spain. PBMCs, B-cell-depleted T cells, or T cells were the source of the cDNA or gDNA that made up the material.

Deletions cut 0 bases from V and 1 base from J, with 13 bases between. The CDR3 loop spans 17 amino acids. The TCR originated in a woman in her thirties with acute or convalescent COVID-19. The chain joins TRBV23-1 to TRBJ2-1; weak D call: TRBD2 (5 bases). TRBV23-1 is an ORF, and what it does is uncertain. The material sequenced was peripheral blood. This CDR3 is CASSQSPGLISYNEQFF. The CDR3 DNA is TGCGCCAGCAGTCAATCTCCGGGGTTAATATCCTACAATGAGCAGTTCTTC.